This T cell receptor (beta chain) was captured in a study of T cell changes during pregnancy in multiple sclerosis. The method was immunoSEQ multiplex PCR; TCRdb's version includes in-frame clones alone and lacks a portion of them. The sample has roughly 37,000 clones; 92% are singletons. The CDR3 contains 12 residues. Germline CDR1 SQVTM, CDR2 ANQGSEA. The V end was cut by 7 bases, the J end by 4 bases, with 13 bases between. The receptor comes from a female donor with multiple sclerosis, enrolled in a pregnancy study. Material: CD8+ T cells from peripheral blood mononuclear cells, obtained before pregnancy. The chain employs TRBV29-1 and TRBJ1-2; maybe TRBD1 (5 bases). Here the CDR3 DNA reads TGCAGCGCCGGACGGGGGTTCTATGGCTACACCTTC. This gives the protein CSAGRGFYGYTF.